This TCR beta chain was retrieved from a study of TIL therapy for anti-PD-1-resistant metastatic lung cancer. Whole-study context: Most patients had lung adenocarcinoma; several tumors were EGFR-mutant, two ALK-rearranged; half smoked currently or formerly. Median tumor mutation burden was under 1.9 mutations per megabase. Overall study findings and caveats: Many TIL product clones were absent from baseline tumor, suggesting clonal contraction. This highly selected cohort may not generalize to typical lung cancer patients.

The time point denotes: pre-treatment sample, taken before nivolumab and TIL therapy. Most excised metastases sampled were pleural nodules or supraclavicular lymph nodes. Germline V gene sequence: CDR1 SEHNR, CDR2 FQNEAQ (reference sequence). With V trimmed by 4 bases and J by 2 bases, 7 bases remained unmatched. The CDR3 is 16 amino acids. The libraries were made with immunoSEQ v3. This table comes from immunoSEQ multiplex PCR, and its TCRdb copy is limited to in-frame clones, with some not included. The sample includes roughly 92,000 clones, around 71% seen only once; the top ten take 11%. On this clone: Its specificity is unknown.

This sequence originates from a person aged 25-85 years with non-small cell lung cancer. The J gene is TRBJ2-5, the V gene TRBV7-9; 10 bases are a match to TRBD2. The material sequenced was tumor tissue, taken at baseline. This CDR3 reads CASSSYSGRLQETQYF. CDR3 sequence (DNA): TGTGCCAGCAGCTCCTATAGCGGGAGGTTACAAGAGACCCAGTACTTC.